The 15 T cell receptor beta chains listed next were all sequenced from one sample in a study of T-cell memory formation after mild COVID-19. From the 5' RACE reads, TCRdb called clonotypes with MiXCR, one entry per CDR3 protein. This table holds about 440,000 distinct CDR3 sequences, about 20% found once. Sequencing input: PBMCs or a T cell subset sorted from them (not recorded which). The receptors stem from an adult woman who had mild COVID-19 (a few samples of this study predate the infection). Cell type and time point are not known.

Only a few counts were recorded for this clonotype. The chain links TRBV7-9 to TRBJ2-2, with 10 bases aligning to TRBD1. Germline assignment: CDR1 SEHNR and CDR2 FQNEAQ (reference sequence). The CDR3 sequence is 15 residues long. With V trimmed by 5 bases and J by 6 bases, 6 bases remained unmatched. This CDR3 reads CASSAGTGVAGELFF. CDR3 in DNA: TGTGCCAGCAGCGCCGGGACAGGGGTGGCCGGGGAGCTGTTTTTT.

The J gene is TRBJ2-1, the V gene TRBV5-1; TRBD2 agrees at 9 bases. The CDR3 totals 16 residues. Germline CDR1 SGHRS, CDR2 YFSETQ. Losses at the gene ends were 3 bases for V and 8 bases for J; bases not matched to a gene: 12. CDR3 nucleotide sequence: TGCGCCAGCAGCTCGGCCTGGGGACTAGCCCCGGATGAGCAGTTCTTC. Residues: CASSSAWGLAPDEQFF.

This rearrangement joins TRBV3-1 to TRBJ2-7; 8 bases are a match to TRBD1. CDR3 length equals 15 residues. The germline gives CDR1 LGHDT, CDR2 YNNKEL (reference sequence). J was trimmed by 2 bases and V by 3 bases; bases with no gene match: 6. CDR3 nucleotides: TGTGCCAGCAGCCAGCGGGACAGGCATACCTACGAGCAGTACTTC. It codes for CASSQRDRHTYEQYF.

The chain couples TRBV24-1 to TRBJ1-2; TRBD1 aligns across 8 bases. The CDR3 has 16 residues. Unmatched junction bases numbered 8, after V lost 3 bases and J lost 3 bases. Germline assignment: CDR1 KGHDR and CDR2 SFDVKD. CDR3 amino acids: CATSDRVDRGDYGYTF. The CDR3 DNA reads TGTGCCACCAGTGATCGCGTCGACAGGGGAGACTATGGCTACACCTTC.

The sample holds many counts of this clonotype. The chain couples TRBV29-1 to TRBJ1-2; TRBD1 is a possible D gene (5 bases). CDR3 size: 12 residues. Trimming removed 7 bases at V and 4 bases at J, with 13 bases between. Germline V CDR1 and CDR2: SQVTM, ANQGSEA. CDR3 nucleotides: TGCAGCGCCCAAGACAGATTCTATGGCTACACCTTC. Its translation: CSAQDRFYGYTF.

This clonotype was seen a few times. This rearrangement joins TRBV28 to TRBJ1-2, with 7 bases identical to TRBD1. CDR1 and CDR2 from the germline V gene are MDHEN and SYDVKM. The V and J ends lost 5 bases and 2 bases, in that order; junction bases with no gene match: 8. CDR3 size: 15 residues. CDR3 coding DNA: TGTGCCAGCAGTGGGGGCTCACAGGGGAACTATGGCTACACCTTC. This encodes CASSGGSQGNYGYTF.

This chain joins TRBV10-3 and TRBJ1-3; TRBD1 is a possible D gene (6 bases). Germline V gene sequence: CDR1 ENHRY, CDR2 SYGVKD. Trimming stripped 3 bases from V and 0 bases from J, with 12 bases between. CDR3 length equals 16 residues. The CDR3 loop is CAISDMGQSSGNTIYF. For the CDR3, the DNA is TGTGCCATCAGTGATATGGGACAAAGCTCTGGAAACACCATATATTTT.

This clonotype was observed a handful of times. The V call is TRBV7-9, the J call TRBJ2-7; D assignment may be TRBD1 or TRBD2 (5 bases each). V was clipped by 4 bases and J by 6 bases, with 10 bases between them. CDR3 length equals 12 residues. CDR1 SEHNR and CDR2 FQNEAQ come from the germline V gene (reference sequence). The CDR3: CASSSGTPEQYF. CDR3 coding DNA: TGTGCCAGCAGCTCCGGGACCCCCGAGCAGTACTTC.

The rearrangement uses TRBV5-1 and TRBJ2-1; either TRBD1 or TRBD2 may supply D (5 bases each). The CDR3 runs 19 residues. The V gene's germline CDR1 is SGHRS and CDR2 YFSETQ. The V end was cut by 0 bases, the J end by 5 bases, with 24 bases between. CDR3 sequence (DNA): TGCGCCAGCAGCTTGGCATCAGGGATGAGGGCTTTTTCGGACAATGAGCAGTTCTTC. This encodes CASSLASGMRAFSDNEQFF.

A few counts support this clonotype. The V call is TRBV24-1, the J call TRBJ2-3, with D tentatively TRBD2 (5 bases). The germline V gene has CDR1 KGHDR and CDR2 SFDVKD. The CDR3 totals 16 residues. The V end was cut by 1 base, the J end by 9 bases, with 19 bases between. This CDR3 is CATSDFGSTPRETQYF. DNA for the CDR3: TGTGCCACCAGTGATTTCGGTAGTACCCCTCGGGAAACGCAGTATTTT.

This clonotype appeared a few times. This chain uses TRBV20-1 with TRBJ2-1; 8 bases map to TRBD1. The length of the CDR3 is 14 residues. J was trimmed by 7 bases and V by 6 bases; bases with no gene match: 11. Germline V gives CDR1 DFQATT, CDR2 SNEGSKA (reference sequence). CDR3 loop: CSAPGTGGSNEQFF. The DNA for the CDR3 is TGCAGTGCCCCCGGAACAGGGGGTAGTAATGAGCAGTTCTTC.

The rearrangement links TRBV7-6 to TRBJ2-5; a possible D gene is TRBD1 (5 bases). CDR1 and CDR2 from the germline V gene are SGHVS and FNYEAQ. The V end lost 2 bases, the J end lost 4 bases, and 14 bases lay between the germline ends. CDR3 length: 15 residues. CDR3 sequence reads: CASSLRGPRRETQYF. CDR3 coding DNA: TGTGCCAGCAGCTTAAGGGGTCCTAGAAGAGAGACCCAGTACTTC.

There are a few counts of this clonotype. The V and J genes are TRBV7-9 and TRBJ1-1; D is unclear. The CDR3 covers 16 residues. Trimming took off 4 bases at V and 5 bases at J, with 20 bases between the two ends. In germline, CDR1 is SEHNR, CDR2 FQNEAQ (reference sequence). The CDR3 region has the DNA TGTGCCAGCAGCTCCCTGATCGGACTAGTAGGGACTGAAGCTTTCTTT. Residues: CASSSLIGLVGTEAFF.

The genes are TRBV2 and TRBJ2-2; D call uncertain. CDR3 size: 16 residues. CDR1 and CDR2 from the germline V gene are SNHLY and FYNNEI. V lost 6 bases to trimming and J lost 1 base, with 15 bases between them. The CDR3 nucleotides are TGTGCCAGCAGGCCATCAGGATTAAAGAACACCGGGGAGCTGTTTTTT. Encoded protein: CASRPSGLKNTGELFF. The entire variable domain, with the rest obtained from reference TRBV2 and TRBJ2-2, is as follows: EPEVTQTPSHQVTQMGQEVILRCVPISNHLYFYWYRQILGQKVEFLVSFYNNEISEKSEIFDDQFSVERPDGSNFTLKIRSTKLEDSAMYFCASRPSGLKNTGELFFGEGSRLTVL.

V gene TRBV7-2 combines with J gene TRBJ2-3; possible D gene TRBD2, 7 bases. The germline V gene encodes CDR1 SGHTA and CDR2 FQGNSA. Trimming removed 3 bases at V and 2 bases at J, with 12 bases between. The CDR3 runs to 15 residues. The CDR3 nucleotides are TGTGCCAGCAGCTTTCGGGGGGCCGACACAGATACGCAGTATTTT. The encoded protein is CASSFRGADTDTQYF.